Listed below are T cell receptor beta chains from one sample, sequenced in a study. The protocol was immunoSEQ multiplex PCR, while the TCRdb copy is restricted to in-frame clones and leaves out a portion. The sample carries roughly 68,000 clones, 93% recorded once. Sequenced material: PBMCs. All receptors derive from a man aged 40-49 years with rheumatoid arthritis. Each CDR3 is given with its conserved first and last residue. Fields, in order: V gene, clone size, CDR3 length, D gene, J gene, CDR3 DNA, CDR3 protein. A D gene is named only where the DNA matches it firmly. Not every row has a clone size; where given, it reads once, few, many or a size class.

>TRBV5-1|-|16|-|TRBJ2-7
TGCGCCAGCAGCCAAACGGACAGACGAGCGCTCTCCGGGCAGTACTTC
CASSQTDRRALSGQYF
>TRBV15|once|13|-|TRBJ1-1
TGTGCCACCGGGCAGGACTGGAACACTGAAGCTTTCTTT
CATGQDWNTEAFF
>TRBV5-1|-|12|-|TRBJ1-2
TGCGCCAGCAGCTTGGACAGGCTTGGCTACACCTTC
CASSLDRLGYTF
>TRBV6-2/TRBV6-3|-|15|TRBD1|TRBJ1-1
TGTGCCAGCAGTTACTACGGGACAGGGCACACTGAAGCTTTCTTT
CASSYYGTGHTEAFF
>TRBV5-1|-|18|TRBD2|TRBJ2-1
TGCGCCAGCAGCACGGAGACTAGCGGGGGATACTCTTACAATGAGCAGTTCTTC
CASSTETSGGYSYNEQFF
>TRBV7-8|-|14|TRBD1|TRBJ2-7
TGTGCCAGCAGCCTAGGACAGGGGTCCCACGAGCAGTACTTC
CASSLGQGSHEQYF
>TRBV5-4|-|14|-|TRBJ1-1
TGTGCCAGCAGCTTGGTGAATCTGAACACTGAAGCTTTCTTT
CASSLVNLNTEAFF
>TRBV6-5|-|14|TRBD1|TRBJ1-5
TGTGCCAGCAGTTACGGGACAGGGGTACAGCCCCAGCATTTT
CASSYGTGVQPQHF
>TRBV19|-|15|-|TRBJ1-2
TGTGCCAGTAGTATAGATACTGGGGAAGTTGGCGGCTACACCTTC
CASSIDTGEVGGYTF
>TRBV3-1/TRBV3-2|-|13|-|TRBJ2-7
TGTGCCAGCAGAAGGACAGCTACCTACGAGCAGTACTTC
CASRRTATYEQYF
>TRBV3-1/TRBV3-2|-|14|-|TRBJ1-2
TGTGCCAGCAGCCGGCCGGGAGGGAACTATGGCTACACCTTC
CASSRPGGNYGYTF
>TRBV19|-|17|-|TRBJ2-6
TGTGCCAGTAGTGGTACGGGACCTTGGGGTGGGGCCAACGTCCTGACTTTC
CASSGTGPWGGANVLTF
>TRBV2|-|14|TRBD1|TRBJ1-2
TGTGCCAGCAGCTCCGGGACAGGGAACTATGGCTACACCTTC
CASSSGTGNYGYTF
>TRBV27|-|18|TRBD2|TRBJ2-1
TGTGCCAGCAGTCGAGCCCCCCAGGCGGGAGCAATGCACAATGAGCAGTTCTTC
CASSRAPQAGAMHNEQFF
>TRBV2|once|17|TRBD2|TRBJ2-1
TGTGCCAGCAGCCCTTTTAGCGGGCCTAGCTCCTACAATGAGCAGTTCTTC
CASSPFSGPSSYNEQFF
>TRBV6-5|-|12|-|TRBJ2-5
TGTACTGCCGGACCTCAGGGGGAGACCCAGTACTTC
CTAGPQGETQYF
>TRBV27|-|14|TRBD2|TRBJ2-7
TGTGCCAGCAGCCGTCTTGGACTAGACTACGAGCAGTACTTC
CASSRLGLDYEQYF
>TRBV28|-|13|-|TRBJ1-2
TGTGCCAGCAGTTCATCCCCTAACTATGGCTACACCTTC
CASSSSPNYGYTF
>TRBV27|-|14|-|TRBJ1-6
TGTGCCAGCAGTTTATTTGGGAGCGATTCACCCCTCCACTTT
CASSLFGSDSPLHF
>TRBV6-6|-|16|-|TRBJ1-1
TGTGCCAGCAGTTACGTCCCAGGACCGTCCAACACTGAAGCTTTCTTT
CASSYVPGPSNTEAFF
>TRBV18|-|13|-|TRBJ1-4
TGTGCCAGCTCCCTAGGCACCGAGACAGAACTGTTTTTT
CASSLGTETELFF
>TRBV24-1|-|17|TRBD2|TRBJ2-1
TGTGCCACCAGTGACTACCGGACTAGCGGGAGTGTAGCTGAGCAGTTCTTC
CATSDYRTSGSVAEQFF
>TRBV27|-|13|-|TRBJ2-7
TGTGCCAGCAGTTTAAGCAGGGTGGCCGAGCAGTACTTC
CASSLSRVAEQYF
>TRBV24-1|-|13|-|TRBJ1-5
TGTGCCACCAGTGACCCCGGAGGGCAGCCCCAGCATTTT
CATSDPGGQPQHF
>TRBV5-1|-|14|TRBD1|TRBJ1-6
TGCGCCAGCAGCATCCGGGACAGTAATTCACCCCTCCACTTT
CASSIRDSNSPLHF
>TRBV29-1|once|12|-|TRBJ2-2
TGCAGCGTTGGAGGGGGTGACAGGGAGCTGTTTTTT
CSVGGGDRELFF
>TRBV9|-|13|-|TRBJ2-7
TGTGCCAGCAGCGGGGAGGCCCTCTACGAGCAGTACTTC
CASSGEALYEQYF
>TRBV27|once|14|-|TRBJ2-5
TGTGCCAGCAGTTTAAGCGGCGCTAGAGAGACCCAGTACTTC
CASSLSGARETQYF
>TRBV11-1|-|15|-|TRBJ1-6
TGTGCCAGCAGCTCGGCGGGCTCCTATAATTCACCCCTCCACTTT
CASSSAGSYNSPLHF
>TRBV7-3|-|15|-|TRBJ2-3
TGTGCCAGCAGCTTACGCCCTAGGGGCGGAGATACGCAGTATTTT
CASSLRPRGGDTQYF
>TRBV2|-|14|TRBD1|TRBJ2-7
TGTGCCAGCAGTGAAGGGACAGGGACGTACGAGCAGTACTTC
CASSEGTGTYEQYF